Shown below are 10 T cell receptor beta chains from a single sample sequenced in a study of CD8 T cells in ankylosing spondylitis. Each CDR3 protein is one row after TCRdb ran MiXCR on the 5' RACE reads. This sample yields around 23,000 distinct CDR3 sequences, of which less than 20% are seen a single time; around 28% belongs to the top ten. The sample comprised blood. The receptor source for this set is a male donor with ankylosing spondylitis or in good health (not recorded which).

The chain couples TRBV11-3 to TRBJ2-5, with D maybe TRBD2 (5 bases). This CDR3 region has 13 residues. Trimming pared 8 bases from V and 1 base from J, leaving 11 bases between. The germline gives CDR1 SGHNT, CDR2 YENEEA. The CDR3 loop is CASSWTFQETQYF. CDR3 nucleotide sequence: TGTGCCAGCTCCTGGACTTTCCAAGAGACCCAGTACTTC.

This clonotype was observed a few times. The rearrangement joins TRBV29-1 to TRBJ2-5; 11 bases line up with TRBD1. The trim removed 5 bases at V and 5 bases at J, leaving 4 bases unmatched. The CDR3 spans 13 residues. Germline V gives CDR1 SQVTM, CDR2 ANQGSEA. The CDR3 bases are TGCAGCGTTAGGACAGGGGGCCTTGAGACCCAGTACTTC. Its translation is CSVRTGGLETQYF.

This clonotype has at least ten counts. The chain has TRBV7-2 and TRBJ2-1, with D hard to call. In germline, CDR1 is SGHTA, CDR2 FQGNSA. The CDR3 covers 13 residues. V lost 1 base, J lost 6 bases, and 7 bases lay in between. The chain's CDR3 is CASSLGLLNEQFF. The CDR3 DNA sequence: TGTGCCAGCAGCTTAGGGCTTCTCAATGAGCAGTTCTTC.

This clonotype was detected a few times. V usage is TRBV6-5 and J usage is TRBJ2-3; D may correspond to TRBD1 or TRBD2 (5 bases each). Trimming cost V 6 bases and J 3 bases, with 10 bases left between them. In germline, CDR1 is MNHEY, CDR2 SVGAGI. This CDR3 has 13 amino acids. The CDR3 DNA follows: TGTGCCAGCAGCTGGGGGAGAACAGATACGCAGTATTTT. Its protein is CASSWGRTDTQYF.

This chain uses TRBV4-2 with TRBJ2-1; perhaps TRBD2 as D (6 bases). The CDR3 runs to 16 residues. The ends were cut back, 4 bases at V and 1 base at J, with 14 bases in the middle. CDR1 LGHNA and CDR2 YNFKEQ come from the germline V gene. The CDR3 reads CASSPAGTGSYNEQFF. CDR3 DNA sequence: TGTGCCAGCAGCCCGGCGGGAACCGGGTCCTACAATGAGCAGTTCTTC.

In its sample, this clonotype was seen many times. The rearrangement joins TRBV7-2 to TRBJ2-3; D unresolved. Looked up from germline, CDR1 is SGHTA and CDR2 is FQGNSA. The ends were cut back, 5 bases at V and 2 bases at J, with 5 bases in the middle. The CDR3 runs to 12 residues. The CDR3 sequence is CASSLHTDTQYF. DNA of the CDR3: TGTGCCAGCAGCCTTCACACAGATACGCAGTATTTT.

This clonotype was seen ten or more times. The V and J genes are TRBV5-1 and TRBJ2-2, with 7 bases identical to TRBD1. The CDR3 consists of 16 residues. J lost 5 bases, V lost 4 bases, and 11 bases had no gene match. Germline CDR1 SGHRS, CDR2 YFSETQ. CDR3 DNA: TGCGCCAGCAGCCCCCTTCCGACAGGGCAGACCGGGGAGCTGTTTTTT. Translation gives CASSPLPTGQTGELFF.

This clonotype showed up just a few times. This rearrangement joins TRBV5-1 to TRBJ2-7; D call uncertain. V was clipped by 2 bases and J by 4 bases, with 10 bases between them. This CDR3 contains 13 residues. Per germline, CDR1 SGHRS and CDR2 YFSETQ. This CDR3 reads CASSLRAPYEQYF. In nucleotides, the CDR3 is TGCGCCAGCAGCTTACGGGCACCTTACGAGCAGTACTTC.

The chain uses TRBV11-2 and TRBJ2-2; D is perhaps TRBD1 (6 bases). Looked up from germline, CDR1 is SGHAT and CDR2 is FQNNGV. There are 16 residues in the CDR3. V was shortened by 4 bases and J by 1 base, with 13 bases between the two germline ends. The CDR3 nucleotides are TGTGCCAGCAGCTCACCCTGGACAGAGAACACCGGGGAGCTGTTTTTT. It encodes CASSSPWTENTGELFF. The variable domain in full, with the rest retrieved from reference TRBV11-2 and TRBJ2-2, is EAGVAQSPRYKIIEKRQSVAFWCNPISGHATLYWYQQILGQGPKLLIQFQNNGVVDDSQLPKDRFSAERLKGVDSTLKIQPAKLEDSAVYLCASSSPWTENTGELFFGEGSRLTVL.

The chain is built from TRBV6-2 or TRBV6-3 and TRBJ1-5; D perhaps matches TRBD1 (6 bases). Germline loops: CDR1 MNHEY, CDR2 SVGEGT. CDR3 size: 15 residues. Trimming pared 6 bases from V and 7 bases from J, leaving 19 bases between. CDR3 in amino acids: CASSGPGGQGQPQHF. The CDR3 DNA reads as TGTGCCAGCAGCGGCCCCGGGGGGCAGGGGCAGCCCCAGCATTTT.